This TCR beta chain comes out of a study of cytomegalovirus exposure and HLA in healthy donors. Germline CDR1 is MRHNA and CDR2 is SNTAGT. The CDR3 extends over 14 amino acids. V lost 5 bases and J lost 0, with 7 bases in between. Comments on this clone: The antigen remains undetermined.

Whole-study findings and limits: Earlier analysis yielded a pattern in which most TCR beta V segments were productive about 87% or about 30% of the time. The study put around 180 TCR beta chains on its list as cytomegalovirus-associated. Trimming of TCR beta V- and J-genes showed a link, identified in a later analysis, to a missense DCLRE1C variant. Diagnosis of cytomegalovirus status made by the classifier reportedly showed high specificity and sensitivity.

Both 60 Vbeta primers and 13 Jbeta primers went into the PCR. Assay: immunoSEQ multiplex PCR; the TCRdb copy retains only in-frame clones and omits some. The sample carries roughly 150,000 clones, roughly four fifths recorded once. The chain uses TRBV6-4 and TRBJ2-2, with no clear D. This clonotype was obtained from a woman between 35 and 50 years old in good health and CMV-seronegative. Sample: PBMCs. In DNA form, the CDR3 reads TGTGCCAGCAGTCAGGCGTCGAACACCGGGGAGCTGTTTTTT. Residues: CASSQASNTGELFF.